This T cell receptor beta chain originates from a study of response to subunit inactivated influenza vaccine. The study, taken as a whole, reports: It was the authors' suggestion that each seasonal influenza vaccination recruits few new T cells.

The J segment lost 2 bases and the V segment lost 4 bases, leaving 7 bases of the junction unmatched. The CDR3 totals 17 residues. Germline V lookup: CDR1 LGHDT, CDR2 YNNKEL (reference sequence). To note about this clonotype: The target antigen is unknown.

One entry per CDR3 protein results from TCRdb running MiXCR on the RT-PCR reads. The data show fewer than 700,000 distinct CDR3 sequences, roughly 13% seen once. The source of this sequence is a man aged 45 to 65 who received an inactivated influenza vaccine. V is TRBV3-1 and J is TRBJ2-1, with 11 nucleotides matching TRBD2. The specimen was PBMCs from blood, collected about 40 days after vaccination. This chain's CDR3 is CASSPLTSGTTYNEQFF. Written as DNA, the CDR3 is TGTGCCAGCAGCCCCTTGACTAGCGGGACCACCTACAATGAGCAGTTCTTC.